A few counts support the clone carrying this TCR beta chain. This record comes from a study of control samples from healthy donors and cancer patients. Assay: immunoSEQ multiplex PCR; the TCRdb copy retains only in-frame clones and omits some. Here the sample spans about 160,000 clones, approximately 94% being singletons. Germline assignment: CDR1 SQVTM and CDR2 ANQGSEA. V lost 3 bases and J lost 1, with 10 bases in between. This CDR3 spans 13 amino acids. Input material: PBMCs. The chain carries TRBV29-1 and TRBJ2-7; no clear D gene. This TCR was sampled from a man in his 60s with colorectal cancer. Written as DNA, the CDR3 is TGCAGCGTTGAGTCCTTAGTGTCCTACGAGCAGTACTTC. Protein: CSVESLVSYEQYF.